Below, one T cell receptor beta chain is given with its context. The antigen is not known. J was trimmed by 7 bases and V by 4 bases; bases with no gene match: 8. Germline V lookup: CDR1 LGHNA, CDR2 YSLEER. This CDR3 is 15 amino acids long. This specimen comes from a study of cytomegalovirus exposure and HLA in healthy donors. Regarding the study as a whole: Presence/absence results assume similar sequencing depth per donor, which may not hold. Several of the most significant clusters appeared linked to common viral pathogens, based on a later analysis.

The PCR employed 60 Vbeta primers together with 13 Jbeta primers. Assay used: immunoSEQ multiplex PCR; TCRdb lists only in-frame clones, some missing. The table records 100,000 to 150,000 clones, roughly four fifths of them present only once. Sequencing was carried out using PBMCs. The clonotype originates from a boy under 10 years old in good health and CMV-seronegative. V gene TRBV4-3 combines with J gene TRBJ1-4; the match to TRBD1 covers 8 bases. The CDR3 here is CASSRPGTGSEKLFF. CDR3 nucleotides: TGCGCCAGCAGCCGGCCCGGGACAGGAAGTGAAAAACTGTTTTTT.